This is a list of T cell receptor beta chains from one sample in a study of cytomegalovirus exposure and HLA in healthy donors. Libraries were prepared by immunoSEQ multiplex PCR; TCRdb keeps only in-frame clonotypes and omits some of them. The table lists around 120,000 clones, 73% of them singletons. Material: PBMCs. The receptor source for this set is a woman aged 40 to 50 in good health and CMV-seronegative. Each CDR3 is given with its conserved first and last residue. Each record gives: clone size, J gene, V gene, D gene, CDR3 DNA, CDR3 protein. A D gene is named only where the DNA matches it firmly. Only part of the rows carry a size: once, few, many, or a class if the clone is expanded.

clone size: few
J gene: TRBJ2-1
V gene: TRBV27
D gene: -
CDR3 DNA: TGTGCCAGCAGCCAGACTAGTTCAGCTTTAGGTGAGCAGTTCTTC
CDR3 protein: CASSQTSSALGEQFF

clone size: once
J gene: TRBJ2-7
V gene: TRBV4-2
D gene: TRBD1
CDR3 DNA: TGTGCCAGCAGCCAGCCTGGGACAGGGAAGTCCTACGAGCAGTACTTC
CDR3 protein: CASSQPGTGKSYEQYF

clone size: -
J gene: TRBJ2-7
V gene: TRBV11-1
D gene: -
CDR3 DNA: TGTGCCAGCACCACCGACTCCGGAAACGAGCAGTACTTC
CDR3 protein: CASTTDSGNEQYF

clone size: -
J gene: TRBJ2-7
V gene: TRBV7-8
D gene: -
CDR3 DNA: TGTGCCAGCAGCTCCACCCGGAGCTACGAGCAGTACTTC
CDR3 protein: CASSSTRSYEQYF

clone size: -
J gene: TRBJ2-7
V gene: TRBV7-9
D gene: TRBD1
CDR3 DNA: TGTGCCAGCAGCCGTCTCCCGGGACAGGGGCCCTACGAGCAGTACTTC
CDR3 protein: CASSRLPGQGPYEQYF

clone size: -
J gene: TRBJ2-7
V gene: TRBV5-3
D gene: -
CDR3 DNA: TGTGCCAGAAGCTTGGCGGGGGTCCCCCCCTACGAGCAGTACTTC
CDR3 protein: CARSLAGVPPYEQYF

clone size: -
J gene: TRBJ2-1
V gene: TRBV4-1
D gene: TRBD2
CDR3 DNA: TGCGCCAGCAGCCACCAAGCGGGAGTAATATACAATGAGCAGTTCTTC
CDR3 protein: CASSHQAGVIYNEQFF

clone size: few
J gene: TRBJ1-1
V gene: TRBV28
D gene: -
CDR3 DNA: TGTGCCAGCAGTTTCCTATGGACACCTTCCGCACGAACTGGGACTGAAGCTTTCTTT
CDR3 protein: CASSFLWTPSARTGTEAFF

clone size: -
J gene: TRBJ1-5
V gene: TRBV6-1
D gene: -
CDR3 DNA: TGTGCCAGCAGTGGACGCCGGGACATACCCCAGCATTTT
CDR3 protein: CASSGRRDIPQHF

clone size: -
J gene: TRBJ1-5
V gene: TRBV6-1
D gene: -
CDR3 DNA: TGTGCCAGCAGTGAAATGGTGGGGGGATTGCAGCCCCAGCATTTT
CDR3 protein: CASSEMVGGLQPQHF

clone size: -
J gene: TRBJ1-1
V gene: TRBV7-2
D gene: -
CDR3 DNA: TGTGCCAGCAGCTTAGCCTCGGACAGCCACACTGAAGCTTTCTTT
CDR3 protein: CASSLASDSHTEAFF

clone size: once
J gene: TRBJ1-4
V gene: TRBV9
D gene: TRBD1
CDR3 DNA: TGTGCCAGCAGCGTAGGTCTGGGACAGGGATCCGAAAAACTGTTTTTT
CDR3 protein: CASSVGLGQGSEKLFF

clone size: few
J gene: TRBJ1-2
V gene: TRBV28
D gene: -
CDR3 DNA: TGTGCCAGCGGACTAAGGATAGACTATGGCTACACCTTC
CDR3 protein: CASGLRIDYGYTF

clone size: few
J gene: TRBJ2-3
V gene: TRBV2
D gene: TRBD2
CDR3 DNA: TGTGCCAGCAGGGGAGGACTAGCGGGTAGCACAGATACGCAGTATTTT
CDR3 protein: CASRGGLAGSTDTQYF

clone size: -
J gene: TRBJ2-2
V gene: TRBV7-3
D gene: -
CDR3 DNA: TGTGCCAGCAGCCCCGAGCCGAACACCGGGGAGCTGTTTTTT
CDR3 protein: CASSPEPNTGELFF

clone size: -
J gene: TRBJ1-1
V gene: TRBV6-5
D gene: -
CDR3 DNA: TGTGCCAGCAGTTACCTGGGAGGCGGGAATGAAGCTTTCTTT
CDR3 protein: CASSYLGGGNEAFF

clone size: few
J gene: TRBJ2-5
V gene: TRBV7-2
D gene: TRBD2
CDR3 DNA: TGTGCCAGCAGCTTAAATAGGCTAGCGGGAACAGAGACCCAGTACTTC
CDR3 protein: CASSLNRLAGTETQYF

clone size: once
J gene: TRBJ1-5
V gene: TRBV27
D gene: -
CDR3 DNA: TGTGCCAGCAGTTTAAGTATCGGGGGAACACTGCCCCAGCATTTT
CDR3 protein: CASSLSIGGTLPQHF

clone size: -
J gene: TRBJ2-1
V gene: TRBV4-3
D gene: -
CDR3 DNA: TGCGCCAGCAGCCAACCTAGTCGAGGCAATGAGCAGTTCTTC
CDR3 protein: CASSQPSRGNEQFF

clone size: -
J gene: TRBJ2-7
V gene: TRBV10-3
D gene: TRBD1
CDR3 DNA: TGTGCCTTCTCCGGGACAGGGCCCGAGCAGTACTTC
CDR3 protein: CAFSGTGPEQYF

clone size: -
J gene: TRBJ2-2
V gene: TRBV5-5
D gene: -
CDR3 DNA: TGTGCCAGCAGCTTGACTAGAAAGAACACCGGGGAGCTGTTTTTT
CDR3 protein: CASSLTRKNTGELFF

clone size: -
J gene: TRBJ1-1
V gene: TRBV4-3
D gene: TRBD1
CDR3 DNA: TGCGCCAGCAGCCAATATCCCGGGACAGGGGATCACACTGAAGCTTTCTTT
CDR3 protein: CASSQYPGTGDHTEAFF

clone size: -
J gene: TRBJ2-7
V gene: TRBV18
D gene: TRBD1
CDR3 DNA: TGTGCCAGCTCACAATGGGACAGGGGATACGAGCAGTACTTC
CDR3 protein: CASSQWDRGYEQYF

clone size: -
J gene: TRBJ2-1
V gene: TRBV5-4
D gene: -
CDR3 DNA: TGTGCCAGCAGCTGGGACAACAATGAGCAGTTCTTC
CDR3 protein: CASSWDNNEQFF